This T cell receptor (beta chain) was identified during a study of cytomegalovirus exposure and HLA in healthy donors. Study summary: A later analysis reported the 100 to 150 validation repertoires used the same platform as the approximately 700 first-cohort repertoires. Regarding the study as a whole: Some TCR beta chains (about 180 of them) were listed as cytomegalovirus-associated. Both high specificity and high sensitivity reportedly marked the classifier's diagnosis of cytomegalovirus status.

The protocol was immunoSEQ multiplex PCR, while the TCRdb copy is restricted to in-frame clones and leaves out a portion. The sample lists 65,000 to 80,000 clones; 94% were seen once. Donors came from a validation cohort of over 100 subjects, distinct from the first 666-subject cohort. Notes on this clone: The antigen is undetermined.

The sequence was collected from a woman aged 18-35 years in good health and CMV-seronegative. Sequenced sample: PBMCs.

CDR3 sequence (DNA): TGTGCCAGCAGTTCTCCCGCCGGGACAGCCGGAGACGAGCAGTACTTC. Translation: CASSSPAGTAGDEQYF. The chain has TRBV28 and TRBJ2-7; 7 bases are shared with TRBD1. CDR3 length: 16 amino acids. Germline loops: CDR1 MDHEN, CDR2 SYDVKM. Trimming took 4 bases from V and 5 from J; bases not matched to a gene: 14.